The clone carrying this TCR beta chain was detected once. The data originate from a study of blood T cell repertoires in COVID-19. Across the whole study: Samples of COVID-19 (acute and convalescent) were obtained from the United States, Italy and Spain. PBMCs, B-cell-depleted T cells, or T cells were the source of the cDNA or gDNA that made up the material.

Germline V lookup: CDR1 MGHRA, CDR2 YSYEKL. The CDR3 contains 17 residues. Trimming removed 0 bases from V and 14 bases from J; junction bases left unmatched: 15. Under the authors' procedure: Reference gene primer amplification yielded estimated nucleated cell counts. Produced via immunoSEQ multiplex PCR; TCRdb's table is partial and in-frame only. For V, J and clone size, that table is used; D and trimming come from the DNA. The table lists 150,000 to 200,000 clones, 84% of them singletons. The chain uses TRBV4-1 and TRBJ1-6; 8 bases line up with TRBD1. The TCR sequence derives from a woman of 80 years or more with acute or convalescent COVID-19. The material sequenced was peripheral blood. The chain's CDR3 is CASSQDPPGQAPAALHF. In DNA, the CDR3 is TGCGCCAGCAGCCAAGACCCCCCGGGACAGGCCCCTGCGGCCCTCCACTTT.